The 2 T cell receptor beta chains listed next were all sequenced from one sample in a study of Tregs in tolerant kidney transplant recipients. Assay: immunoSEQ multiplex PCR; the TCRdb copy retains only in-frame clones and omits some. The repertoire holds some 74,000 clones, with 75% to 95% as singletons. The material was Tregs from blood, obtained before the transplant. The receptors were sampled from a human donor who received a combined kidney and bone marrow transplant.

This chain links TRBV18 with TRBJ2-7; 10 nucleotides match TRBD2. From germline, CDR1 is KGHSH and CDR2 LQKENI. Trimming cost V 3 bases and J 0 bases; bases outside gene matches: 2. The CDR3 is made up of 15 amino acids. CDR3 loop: CASSPPSGSSYEQYF. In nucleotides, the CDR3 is TGTGCCAGCTCACCTCCTAGCGGGAGCTCCTACGAGCAGTACTTC.

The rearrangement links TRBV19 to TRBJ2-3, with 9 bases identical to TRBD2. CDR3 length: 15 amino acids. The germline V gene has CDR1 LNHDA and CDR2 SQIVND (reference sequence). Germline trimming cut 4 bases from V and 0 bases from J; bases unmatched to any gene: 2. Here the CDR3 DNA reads TGTGCCAGTAGTAGACTAGCGGAGAGCACAGATACGCAGTATTTT. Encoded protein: CASSRLAESTDTQYF.